The clone carrying this TCR beta chain showed up many times. The antigen remains unidentified. This sample is drawn from a study of early T cells in non-severe SARS-CoV-2 infection. At the level of the study: Sequencing was performed on bulk RNA from unsorted whole blood, leaving chains unpaired. Overall study results and limits: Missing private and CD4 specificities, VDJdb matching favored anti-spike CD8 responses.

The TCR library protocol attached unique molecular identifiers to the individual cDNA molecules. One entry per CDR3 protein results from TCRdb running MiXCR on the 5' RACE reads. The sample gives about 49,000 distinct CDR3 sequences, roughly 4% of which show up once; around 6% is in the top ten. The CDR3 totals 17 residues. V lost 3 bases, J lost 8 bases, and 16 bases stayed unmatched. The chain joins TRBV12-3 or TRBV12-4 to TRBJ2-4, with TRBD1 matching over 7 bases. The sample taken for sequencing was whole blood. This clonotype was obtained from an adult who was a healthcare worker with PCR-confirmed SARS-CoV-2 infection or an uninfected control (not recorded which). This CDR3 reads CASSFPAWAEGQHIQYF. The CDR3 DNA is TGTGCCAGCAGTTTTCCAGCTTGGGCTGAGGGACAGCACATTCAGTACTTC.